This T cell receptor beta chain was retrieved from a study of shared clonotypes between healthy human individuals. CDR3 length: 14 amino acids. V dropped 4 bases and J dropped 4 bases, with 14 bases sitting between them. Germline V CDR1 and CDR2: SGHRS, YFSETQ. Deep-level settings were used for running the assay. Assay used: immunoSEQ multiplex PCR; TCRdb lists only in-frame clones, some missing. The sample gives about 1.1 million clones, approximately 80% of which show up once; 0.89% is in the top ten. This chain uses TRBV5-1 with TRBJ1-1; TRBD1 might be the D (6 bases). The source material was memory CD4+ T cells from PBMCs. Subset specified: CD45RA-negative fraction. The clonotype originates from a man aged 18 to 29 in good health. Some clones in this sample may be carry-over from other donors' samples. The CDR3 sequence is CASSADGGGTEAFF. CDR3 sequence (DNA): TGCGCCAGCAGCGCTGACGGAGGGGGCACTGAAGCTTTCTTT. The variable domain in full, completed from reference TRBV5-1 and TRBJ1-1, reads KAGVTQTPRYLIKTRGQQVTLSCSPISGHRSVSWYQQTPGQGLQFLFEYFSETQRNKGNFPGRFSGRQFSNSRSEMNVSTLELGDSALYLCASSADGGGTEAFFGQGTRLTVV.